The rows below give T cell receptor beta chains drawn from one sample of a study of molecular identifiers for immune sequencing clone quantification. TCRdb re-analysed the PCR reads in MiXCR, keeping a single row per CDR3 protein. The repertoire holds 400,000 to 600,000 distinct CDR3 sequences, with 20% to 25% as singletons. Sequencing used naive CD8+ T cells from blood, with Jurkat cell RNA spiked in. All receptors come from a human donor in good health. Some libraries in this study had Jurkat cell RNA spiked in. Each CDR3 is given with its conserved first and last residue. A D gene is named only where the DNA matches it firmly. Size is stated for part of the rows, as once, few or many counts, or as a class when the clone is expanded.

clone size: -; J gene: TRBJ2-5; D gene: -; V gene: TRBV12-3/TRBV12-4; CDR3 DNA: TGTGCCAGCAGTTCAAGGCCCTACTACACCGGTTCCCGTGAAGAGACCCAGTACTTC; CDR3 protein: CASSSRPYYTGSREETQYF
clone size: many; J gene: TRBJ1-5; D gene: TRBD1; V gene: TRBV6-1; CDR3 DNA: TGTGCCAGCAGTGACGGGACAGGTGCGGCTCAGCCCCAGCATTTT; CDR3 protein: CASSDGTGAAQPQHF
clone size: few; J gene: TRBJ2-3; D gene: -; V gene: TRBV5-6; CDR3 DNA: TGTGCCAGCAGCTACGGAACCGGGGGCCCCACAGATACGCAGTATTTT; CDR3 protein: CASSYGTGGPTDTQYF
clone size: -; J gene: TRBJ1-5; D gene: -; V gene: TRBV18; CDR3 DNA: TGTGCCAGCTCATTAATGGGGAAGCCCCAGCATTTT; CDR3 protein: CASSLMGKPQHF
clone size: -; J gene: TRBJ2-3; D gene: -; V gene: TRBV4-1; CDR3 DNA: TGCGCCAGCAGCCAGACCTCCGGCACAGATACGCGGTATTTT; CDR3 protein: CASSQTSGTDTRYF
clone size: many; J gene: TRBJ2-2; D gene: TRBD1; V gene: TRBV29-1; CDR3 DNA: TGCAGCGTTGTTGGGGACAGGGGAAACACCGGGGAGCTGTTTTTT; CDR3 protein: CSVVGDRGNTGELFF
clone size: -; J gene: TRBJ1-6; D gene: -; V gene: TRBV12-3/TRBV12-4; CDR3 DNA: TGTGCCAGCGGTTTCCGGGGCCCCTGGAATTCACCCCTCCACTTT; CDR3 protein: CASGFRGPWNSPLHF
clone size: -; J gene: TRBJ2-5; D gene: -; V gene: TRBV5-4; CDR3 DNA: TGTGCCGGCAAGGTACCGAACCAAGAGACCCAGTACTTC; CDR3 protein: CAGKVPNQETQYF
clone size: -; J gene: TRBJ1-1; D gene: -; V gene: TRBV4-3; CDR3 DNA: TGCGCCAGCAGCCAAGGACGCGGTTACACTGAAGCTTTCTTT; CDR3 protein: CASSQGRGYTEAFF
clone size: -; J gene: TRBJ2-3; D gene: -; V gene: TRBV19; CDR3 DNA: TGTGCCAGTAGTATAAGAGTGGCAGATACGCAGTATTTT; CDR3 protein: CASSIRVADTQYF
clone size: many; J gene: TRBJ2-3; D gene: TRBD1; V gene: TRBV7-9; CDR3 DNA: TGTGCCAGCAGCTCGCATCCGGACAGGGCCACAGATACGCAGTATTTT; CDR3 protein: CASSSHPDRATDTQYF
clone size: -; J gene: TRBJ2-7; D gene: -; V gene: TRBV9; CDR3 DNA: TGTGCCAGCAGCGCCGACCCTGGGACCCTAAGCGAGCAGTACTTC; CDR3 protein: CASSADPGTLSEQYF
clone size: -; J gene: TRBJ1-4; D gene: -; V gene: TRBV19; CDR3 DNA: TGTGCCAGTAGTATCCCCGGGGGGATCGGTGAAAAACTGTTTTTT; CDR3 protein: CASSIPGGIGEKLFF
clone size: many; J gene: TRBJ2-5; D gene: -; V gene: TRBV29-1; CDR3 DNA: TGCAGCGTGGACACCTACCAAGAGACCCAGTACTTC; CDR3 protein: CSVDTYQETQYF
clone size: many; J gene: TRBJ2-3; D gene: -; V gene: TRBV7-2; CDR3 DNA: TGTGCCAGCAGTACAAGCGGGTACCCAGATACGCAGTATTTT; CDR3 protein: CASSTSGYPDTQYF
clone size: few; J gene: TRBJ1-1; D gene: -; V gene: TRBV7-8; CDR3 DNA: TGTGCCAGCAGCTTTTCAGACGGCACTGAAGCTTTCTTT; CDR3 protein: CASSFSDGTEAFF
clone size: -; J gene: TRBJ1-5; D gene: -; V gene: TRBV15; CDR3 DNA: TGTGCCACCAGCACCAGGGGTCGCAATCAGCCCCAGCATTTT; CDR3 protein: CATSTRGRNQPQHF
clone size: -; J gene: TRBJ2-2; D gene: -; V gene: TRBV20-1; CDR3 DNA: TGCAGTGCTAAAGACCTAGCGTCGAACACCGGGGAGCTGTTTTTT; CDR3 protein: CSAKDLASNTGELFF
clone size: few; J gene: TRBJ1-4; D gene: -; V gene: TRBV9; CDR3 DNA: TGTGCCAGCATCCTGGGGGGGCAGGCTGGGGGTCGGGGAAAACTGTTTTTT; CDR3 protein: CASILGGQAGGRGKLFF
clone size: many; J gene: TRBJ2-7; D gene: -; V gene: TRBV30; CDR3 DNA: TGTGCCTGGAGTCTCAGGGTCTCCTACGAGCAGTACTTC; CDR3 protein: CAWSLRVSYEQYF
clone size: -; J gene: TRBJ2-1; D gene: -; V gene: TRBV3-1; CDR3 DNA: TGTGCCAGCAGCTTAGGGGCCACCCAATCCTACAATGAGCAGTTCTTC; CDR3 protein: CASSLGATQSYNEQFF
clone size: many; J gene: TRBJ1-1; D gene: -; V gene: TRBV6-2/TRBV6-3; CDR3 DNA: TGTGCCAGCACCCTCGGACATGTGAACACTGAAGCTTTCTTT; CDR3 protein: CASTLGHVNTEAFF
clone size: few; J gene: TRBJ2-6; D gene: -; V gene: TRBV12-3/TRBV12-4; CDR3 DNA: TGTGCCAGCAGTTGGGGGGGCACCAGCTCTGGGGCCAACGTCCTGACTTTC; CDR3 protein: CASSWGGTSSGANVLTF
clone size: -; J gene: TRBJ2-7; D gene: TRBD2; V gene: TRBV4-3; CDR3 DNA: TGCGCCAGCAGCCCCGGTCTAGCGGGGACCTGGGAGCAGTACTTC; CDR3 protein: CASSPGLAGTWEQYF
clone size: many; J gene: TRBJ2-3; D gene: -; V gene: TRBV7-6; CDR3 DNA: TGTGCCAGCAGCTCCCTGGTCCGGGGCCAAGATACGCAGTATTTT; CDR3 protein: CASSSLVRGQDTQYF
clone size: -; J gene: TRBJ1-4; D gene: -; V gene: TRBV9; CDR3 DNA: TGTGCCAGCAGCGTAGGGGCGGCAAATGAAAAACTGTTTTTT; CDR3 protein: CASSVGAANEKLFF
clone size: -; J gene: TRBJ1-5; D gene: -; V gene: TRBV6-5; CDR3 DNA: TGTGCCAGCAGCCAGGGGAAGGGAATACAGCCCCAGCATTTT; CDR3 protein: CASSQGKGIQPQHF
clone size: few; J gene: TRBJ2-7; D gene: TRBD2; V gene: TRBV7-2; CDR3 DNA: TGTGCCAGCGCGGGGGAACCAGGGCTGTCCTACGAGCAGTACTTC; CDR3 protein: CASAGEPGLSYEQYF
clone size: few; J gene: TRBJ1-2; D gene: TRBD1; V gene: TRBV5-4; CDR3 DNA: TGTGCCAGCAGCAACAGCCCGGGACAGGGTATCGATGGCTACACCTTC; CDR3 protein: CASSNSPGQGIDGYTF
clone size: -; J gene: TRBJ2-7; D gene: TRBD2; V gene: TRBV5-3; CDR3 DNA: TGTGCCGGAAGCTTGGCGTTGGTAGCGGGGGGCTACGAGCAGTACTTC; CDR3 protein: CAGSLALVAGGYEQYF
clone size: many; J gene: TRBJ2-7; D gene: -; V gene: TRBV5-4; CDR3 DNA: TGTGCCAGCAGCCACTGGATTGCCGACGAGCAGTACTTC; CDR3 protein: CASSHWIADEQYF
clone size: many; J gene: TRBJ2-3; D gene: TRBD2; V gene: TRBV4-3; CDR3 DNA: TGCGCCAGCAGCCCCGTAGCGGGGGGCCACGATACGCAGTATTTT; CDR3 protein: CASSPVAGGHDTQYF
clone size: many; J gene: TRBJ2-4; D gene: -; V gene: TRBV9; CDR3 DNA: TGTGCCAGCGCCGACTTAGCCAAAAACATTCAGTACTTC; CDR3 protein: CASADLAKNIQYF
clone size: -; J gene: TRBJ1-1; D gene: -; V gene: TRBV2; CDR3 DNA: TGTGCCAGCAGTGAGGGGAGCACTGAAGCTTTCTTT; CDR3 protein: CASSEGSTEAFF
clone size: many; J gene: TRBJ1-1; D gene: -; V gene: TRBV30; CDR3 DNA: TGTGCCTGGAGCACGGCCATGAACACTGAAGCTTTCTTT; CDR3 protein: CAWSTAMNTEAFF
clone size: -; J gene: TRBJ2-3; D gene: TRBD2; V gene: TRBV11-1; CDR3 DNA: TGTGCCAGCAGCTTACCGGTGGGGCTAGCGGGAGTGCCAGATACGCAGTATTTT; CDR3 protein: CASSLPVGLAGVPDTQYF
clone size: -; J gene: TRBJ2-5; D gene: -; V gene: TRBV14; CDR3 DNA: TGTGCCAGCATTATGGAGGTTCCGGCGCAAGAGAACCAGTACTTC; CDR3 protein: CASIMEVPAQENQYF
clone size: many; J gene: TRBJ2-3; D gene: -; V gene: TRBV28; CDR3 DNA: TGTGCCAGCAGCGCCGAGGCGGCGGGCGCAGATACGCAGTATTTT; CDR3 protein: CASSAEAAGADTQYF
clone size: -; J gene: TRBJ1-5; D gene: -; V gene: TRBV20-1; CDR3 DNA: TGCAGTGCTAGAGCCATCAATCAGCCCCAGCATTTT; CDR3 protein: CSARAINQPQHF
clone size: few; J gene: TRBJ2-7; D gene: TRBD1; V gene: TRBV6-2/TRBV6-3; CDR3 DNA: TGTGCCAGCATCCTCGGGACAGGGGGGTCCTACGAGCAGTACTTC; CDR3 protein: CASILGTGGSYEQYF
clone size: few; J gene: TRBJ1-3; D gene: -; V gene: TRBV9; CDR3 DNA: TGTGCCAGCAGCGTAGGGGGCACCTCTGGAAACACCATATATTTT; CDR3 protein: CASSVGGTSGNTIYF
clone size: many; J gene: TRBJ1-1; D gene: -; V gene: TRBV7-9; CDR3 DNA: TGTGCCAGCAGCGAGGTCACGGGGGCTGAAGCTTTCTTT; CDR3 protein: CASSEVTGAEAFF
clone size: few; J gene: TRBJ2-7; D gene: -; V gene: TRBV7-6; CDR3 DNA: TGTGCCAGCAGTCGGGACCCCATCCCACTCCCCTACGAGCAGTACTTC; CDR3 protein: CASSRDPIPLPYEQYF
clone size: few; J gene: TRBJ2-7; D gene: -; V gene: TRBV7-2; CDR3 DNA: TGTGCCAGCACTCCACATCGGGACTTTAGCTACGAGCAGTACTTC; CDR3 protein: CASTPHRDFSYEQYF
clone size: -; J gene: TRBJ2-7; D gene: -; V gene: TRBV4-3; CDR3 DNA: TGCGCCAGCAGCCAAGATCGGGGGCGGTCTGCCTACGAGCAGTACTTC; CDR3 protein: CASSQDRGRSAYEQYF
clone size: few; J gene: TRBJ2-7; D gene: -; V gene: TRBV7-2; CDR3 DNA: TGTGCCAGCAGCTTAAACCTTGGACAGTCCTACGAGCAGTACTTC; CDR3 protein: CASSLNLGQSYEQYF
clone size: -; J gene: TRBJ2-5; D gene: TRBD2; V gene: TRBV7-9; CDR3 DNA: TGTGCCAGCAGCTTGTTTGGACTAGCGGGCCCTCAAGAGACCCAGTACTTC; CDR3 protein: CASSLFGLAGPQETQYF
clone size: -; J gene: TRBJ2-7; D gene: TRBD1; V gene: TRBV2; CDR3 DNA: TGTGCCAGCAGTGAAGTGACAGGGGGAATGAACGAGCAGTACTTC; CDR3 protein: CASSEVTGGMNEQYF
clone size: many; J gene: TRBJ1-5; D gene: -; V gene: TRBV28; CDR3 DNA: TGTGCCAGCAGTCCAAACAGACGCAATCAGCCCCAGCATTTT; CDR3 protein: CASSPNRRNQPQHF
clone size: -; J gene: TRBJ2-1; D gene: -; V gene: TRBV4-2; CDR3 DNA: TGTGCCAGCAGCCAAGAAAGTGGCACCATCAATGAGCAGTTCTTC; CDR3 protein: CASSQESGTINEQFF
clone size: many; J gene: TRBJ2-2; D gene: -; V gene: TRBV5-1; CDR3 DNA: TGCGCCAGTAAAAGAAGTGTCAGCCTAAACACCGGGGAGCTGTTTTTT; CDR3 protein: CASKRSVSLNTGELFF
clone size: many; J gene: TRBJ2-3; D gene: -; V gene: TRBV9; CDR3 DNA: TGTGCCAGCAGCGTAACAGGGACAGATACGCAGTATTTT; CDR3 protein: CASSVTGTDTQYF
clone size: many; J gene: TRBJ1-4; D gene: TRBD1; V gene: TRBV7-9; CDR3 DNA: TGTGCCAGCAGCCCCGACAGGGAGTGGGGCCAAAAACTGTTTTTT; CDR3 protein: CASSPDREWGQKLFF
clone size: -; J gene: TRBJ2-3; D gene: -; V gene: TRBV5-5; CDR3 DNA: TGTGCCAGCCTCCGGGGAGATACGCAGTATTTT; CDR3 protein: CASLRGDTQYF
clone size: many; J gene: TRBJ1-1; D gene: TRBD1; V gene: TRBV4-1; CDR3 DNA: TGCGCCAGCAGCCAAGGAGGGGGCCGGATTACAAACACTGAAGCTTTCTTT; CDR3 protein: CASSQGGGRITNTEAFF